This passage covers 31 T cell receptor beta chains from one sample sequenced in a study of cytomegalovirus exposure and HLA in healthy donors. The PCR used 60 Vbeta and 13 Jbeta primers. Assay used: immunoSEQ multiplex PCR; TCRdb lists only in-frame clones, some missing. Counted here are hundreds of thousands of clones, 82% occurring once; the ten biggest clones make up about 6.4%. The sample consisted of PBMCs. Source of these receptors: a man between 35 and 55 years old in good health and CMV-seropositive.

The rearrangement links TRBV6-1 to TRBJ1-2; D might be TRBD1 (6 bases). Germline V gene data show CDR1 as MNHNS and CDR2 as SASEGT. This CDR3 is 14 amino acids long. V was trimmed by 7 bases and J by 3 bases, leaving 15 bases between them. The CDR3 coding sequence is TGTGCCAGCACCGGCGACAGGTTCTACTATGGCTACACCTTC. Its protein product is CASTGDRFYYGYTF.

CDR3 DNA sequence: TGTGCCAGCAGCTTAGCTCCGGGACAGGGGGCGACTAGCACAGATACGCAGTATTTT. This sequence encodes CASSLAPGQGATSTDTQYF. The chain couples TRBV7-3 to TRBJ2-3, with 12 nucleotides matching TRBD1. The germline V gene encodes CDR1 SGHTA and CDR2 FQGTGA. Losses at the gene ends were 2 bases for V and 0 bases for J; bases not matched to a gene: 9. The CDR3 contains 19 residues.

This clone turned up a few times. The gene calls are TRBV29-1 and TRBJ2-3, with D possibly matching TRBD2 (5 bases). This CDR3 contains 13 residues. The germline V gene encodes CDR1 SQVTM and CDR2 ANQGSEA. V gave up 4 bases and J gave up 0 bases, with 8 bases separating them. CDR3 sequence (DNA): TGCAGCGTTGCTAGCCAAAGCACAGATACGCAGTATTTT. Translated, it gives CSVASQSTDTQYF.

The J gene is TRBJ2-1, the V gene TRBV19; TRBD2 might be the D (5 bases). V lost 6 bases, J lost 10 bases, and 10 bases lay in between. The CDR3 runs 11 residues. Germline loops: CDR1 LNHDA, CDR2 SQIVND (reference sequence). The CDR3 DNA follows: TGTGCCAGTAGGAGGGCGGAGGAGCAGTTCTTC. Translated: CASRRAEEQFF.

This clone has at least ten counts. The DNA of the CDR3 is TGTGCCAGCAGTTTCGACAGGGCTAATGGAAACACCATATATTTT. Translated, it gives CASSFDRANGNTIYF. The gene calls are TRBV6-5 and TRBJ1-3; TRBD1 matches at 7 bases. There are 15 residues in the CDR3. CDR1 is MNHEY and CDR2 is SVGAGI in the germline V gene. The junction had 6 bases not matched to a gene; V was cut back by 4 bases and J by 3 bases.

The genes are TRBV27 and TRBJ2-1, with a weak D call TRBD2 (6 bases). V lost 4 bases, J lost 5 bases, and 9 bases lay in between. Germline V lookup: CDR1 MNHEY, CDR2 SMNVEV (reference sequence). The CDR3 is made up of 13 amino acids. CDR3 region: CASSYSGNNEQFF. As DNA, the CDR3 is TGTGCCAGCAGTTATAGCGGAAACAATGAGCAGTTCTTC.

V is TRBV30 and J is TRBJ2-2, with D possibly TRBD1 on 6 matching bases. The V gene lost 4 bases and the J gene lost 6 bases, with 9 bases spanning the gap. The CDR3 spans 12 residues. Germline CDR1 and CDR2: GTSNPN and SVGIG (reference sequence). Here the CDR3 DNA reads TGTGCCTGGAATGCAGGGGCCGGGGAGCTGTTTTTT. This gives the protein CAWNAGAGELFF. Full variable domain (outside the CDR3, taken from reference TRBV30 and TRBJ2-2): SQTIHQWPATLVQPVGSPLSLECTVEGTSNPNLYWYRQAAGRGLQLLFYSVGIGQISSEVPQNLSASRPQDRQFILSSKKLLLSDSGFYLCAWNAGAGELFFGEGSRLTVL.

The V call is TRBV18, the J call TRBJ2-7; 11 bases match TRBD2. Trimming took 3 bases from V and 0 from J; bases not matched to a gene: 4. Germline V gene lookup returns CDR1 KGHSH and CDR2 LQKENI. The CDR3 length is 16 residues. CDR3 DNA: TGTGCCAGCTCACCGTACGGGACTAGCGGCTCCTACGAGCAGTACGTC. This encodes CASSPYGTSGSYEQYV.

This clone was seen a single time. V gene TRBV7-6 combines with J gene TRBJ2-1, with TRBD1 matching 7 bases. Germline trimming cut 0 bases from V and 7 bases from J; bases unmatched to any gene: 9. Germline values: CDR1 SGHVS, CDR2 FNYEAQ. The CDR3 runs to 16 residues. DNA of the CDR3: TGTGCCAGCAGCTTAGCTGTGACAGGGTATCCTAATGAGCAGTTCTTC. Translation: CASSLAVTGYPNEQFF. The full variable domain, completed using reference TRBV7-6 and TRBJ2-1, is GAGVSQSPRYKVTKRGQDVALRCDPISGHVSLYWYRQALGQGPEFLTYFNYEAQQDKSGLPNDRFSAERPEGSISTLTIQRTEQRDSAMYRCASSLAVTGYPNEQFFGPGTRLTVL.

The chain carries TRBV6-5 and TRBJ2-5, with TRBD1 as a possible D gene (5 bases). Germline V gene sequence: CDR1 MNHEY, CDR2 SVGAGI. The CDR3 spans 14 residues. Trimming pared 9 bases from V and 11 bases from J, leaving 25 bases between. Here the CDR3 reads CASFPGAPTNEQYF. The CDR3 coding sequence is TGTGCCAGTTTCCCTGGGGCTCCGACGAATGAGCAGTACTTC.

The rearrangement links TRBV9 to TRBJ2-3; D perhaps matches TRBD2 (5 bases). Trimming removed 1 base from V and 2 bases from J, with 17 bases in between. The CDR3 spans 17 residues. CDR1 and CDR2 (germline): SGDLS, YYNGEE. The CDR3 is CASSVTWGIRDTDTQYF. DNA for the CDR3: TGTGCCAGCAGCGTAACCTGGGGAATTCGGGACACAGATACGCAGTATTTT.

As DNA, the CDR3 is TGCGCCAGCAGTGTAGGCAGGACCTACGAGCAGTACTTC. This sequence encodes CASSVGRTYEQYF. The chain recombines TRBV10-2 with TRBJ2-7, with D uncertain. CDR3 length: 13 residues. With 4 bases removed from V and 2 bases from J, the gap between germline ends came to 9 bases. Germline V gene sequence: CDR1 WSHSY, CDR2 SAAADI.

The V gene is TRBV19, the J gene TRBJ1-5; 11 bases agree with TRBD1. Germline CDR1 reads LNHDA; CDR2 reads SQIVND (reference sequence). The CDR3 spans 15 residues. With 3 bases clipped from V and 4 bases from J, the junction kept 2 bases outside the gene matches. The CDR3 here is CASSMGQGVNQPQHF. In DNA form, the CDR3 reads TGTGCCAGTAGTATGGGACAGGGGGTTAATCAGCCCCAGCATTTT.

The chain combines TRBV10-1 with TRBJ2-1; the match to TRBD2 covers 10 bases. V shed 6 bases, J shed 6 bases, and the junction held 8 bases outside the gene matches. Germline V CDR1 and CDR2: WNHNN, SYGVQD (reference sequence). The CDR3 sequence is 15 residues long. The CDR3 region is CASSGLAGVTNEQFF. The DNA for the CDR3 is TGCGCCAGCAGCGGTCTAGCGGGGGTTACCAATGAGCAGTTCTTC.

Here the CDR3 DNA reads TGTGCCAGCAGCCCGGGACAGGGTTCTCATTTTGGAGCTGGGGCCAACGTCCTGACTTTC. Translating gives CASSPGQGSHFGAGANVLTF. The chain employs TRBV6-4 and TRBJ2-6; 9 nucleotides align to TRBD1. The CDR3 totals 20 residues. Germline CDR1 and CDR2: MRHNA and SNTAGT. V gave up 6 bases and J gave up 2 bases; unmatched junction bases: 17.

The chain carries TRBV29-1 and TRBJ2-1, with 9 bases fitting TRBD1. Per germline, CDR1 SQVTM and CDR2 ANQGSEA. This CDR3 is 14 amino acids long. The V gene end was trimmed by 8 bases and the J gene end by 0 bases; junction bases not matched to a gene: 5. The CDR3 spells CSILGQGSYNEQFF. Written as DNA, the CDR3 is TGCAGCATATTGGGACAGGGCTCCTACAATGAGCAGTTCTTC.

The chain is built from TRBV6-5 and TRBJ1-1; D gene ambiguous. The CDR3 totals 13 residues. Germline V lookup: CDR1 MNHEY, CDR2 SVGAGI. Trimming left V 5 bases short and J 1 base short, with 8 bases between. The CDR3 protein is CASSAPGNTEAFF. In DNA form, the CDR3 reads TGTGCCAGCAGTGCCCCAGGGAACACTGAAGCTTTCTTT.

This chain joins TRBV19 and TRBJ1-1, with D possibly matching TRBD1 (6 bases). This CDR3 contains 15 residues. From germline, CDR1 is LNHDA and CDR2 SQIVND (reference sequence). V was clipped by 1 base and J by 4 bases, with 13 bases between them. The CDR3 here is CASSIGGGWGTEAFF. In nucleotides, the CDR3 is TGTGCCAGTAGTATAGGAGGGGGTTGGGGCACTGAAGCTTTCTTT.

The rearrangement links TRBV18 to TRBJ2-5; 8 positions agree with TRBD1. The germline gives CDR1 KGHSH, CDR2 LQKENI. The CDR3 has 14 amino acids. V trimming: 5 bases; J trimming: 2 bases; junction bases outside the gene matches: 4. This CDR3 is CASSFGQGQETQYF. Written as DNA, the CDR3 is TGTGCCAGCTCATTTGGACAGGGTCAAGAGACCCAGTACTTC. Full variable domain (missing parts from reference TRBV18 and TRBJ2-5): NAGVMQNPRHLVRRRGQEARLRCSPMKGHSHVYWYRQLPEEGLKFMVYLQKENIIDESGMPKERFSAEFPKEGPSILRIQQVVRGDSAAYFCASSFGQGQETQYFGPGTRLLVL.

This chain uses TRBV2 with TRBJ2-7; 11 bases match TRBD2. Germline V gives CDR1 SNHLY, CDR2 FYNNEI. This CDR3 region has 16 residues. The junction had 7 bases not matched to a gene; V was cut back by 4 bases and J by 2 bases. CDR3 sequence reads: CASSGLAGSGAYEQYV. The CDR3 DNA follows: TGTGCCAGCAGTGGACTAGCGGGGAGCGGAGCCTACGAGCAGTACGTC.

In DNA, the CDR3 is TGCGCCAGCAGAGCTGACAGGGATGACAATCAGCCCCAGCATTTT. This gives the protein CASRADRDDNQPQHF. V gene TRBV10-1 combines with J gene TRBJ1-5, with TRBD1 identical over 7 bases. The CDR3 runs 15 residues. Germline-derived CDR1 and CDR2 are WNHNN and SYGVQD (reference sequence). J gave up 3 bases and V 6 bases, and 8 bases lay outside the gene matches.

This clone was counted a few times. The rearrangement uses TRBV5-1 and TRBJ2-3; 8 bases are shared with TRBD2. The CDR3 has 16 amino acids. Trimming cost V 2 bases and J 1 base; bases outside gene matches: 6. Germline V gives CDR1 SGHRS, CDR2 YFSETQ. The CDR3 is CASSFGAGEGTDTQYF. In DNA form, the CDR3 reads TGCGCCAGCAGCTTCGGAGCGGGAGAGGGCACAGATACGCAGTATTTT.

This chain uses TRBV10-3 with TRBJ1-5; 12 bases agree with TRBD1. Germline assignment: CDR1 ENHRY and CDR2 SYGVKD. This CDR3 contains 18 residues. The trim removed 2 bases at V and 1 base at J, leaving 6 bases unmatched. CDR3 sequence reads: CAISESGTGGGSNQPQHF. DNA for the CDR3: TGTGCCATCAGTGAGAGCGGGACAGGGGGCGGAAGCAATCAGCCCCAGCATTTT.

The V gene is TRBV5-4, the J gene TRBJ1-2; D gene unclear. The germline V gene has CDR1 SGHNT and CDR2 YYREEE (reference sequence). The CDR3 length is 12 residues. With 2 bases removed from V and 8 bases from J, the gap between germline ends came to 10 bases. The CDR3: CASSFSEEGYTF. For the CDR3, the DNA is TGTGCCAGCAGCTTTAGTGAGGAAGGCTACACCTTC.

This chain connects TRBV18 to TRBJ2-1; 8 nucleotides match TRBD1. This CDR3 has 15 residues. Germline trimming cut 0 bases from V and 7 bases from J; bases unmatched to any gene: 5. The germline CDR1 and CDR2 sequences are KGHSH and LQKENI. CDR3 sequence reads: CASSPPGQDANEQFF. The CDR3 DNA follows: TGTGCCAGCTCACCACCGGGACAGGACGCGAATGAGCAGTTCTTC.

The genes are TRBV5-1 and TRBJ2-1; 10 bases align to TRBD2. Per the germline V gene, CDR1 is SGHRS and CDR2 is YFSETQ. There are 14 residues in the CDR3. Trimming took 5 bases from V and 6 from J; bases not matched to a gene: 5. The CDR3 DNA reads TGCGCCAGCAGTTACAGGACTAGCGGCAATGAGCAGTTCTTC. Protein product: CASSYRTSGNEQFF.

The chain has TRBV30 and TRBJ1-1, with no clear D. Germline-derived CDR1 and CDR2 are GTSNPN and SVGIG (reference sequence). The CDR3 is 11 amino acids. Trimming pared 3 bases from V and 6 bases from J, leaving 8 bases between. CDR3 in DNA: TGTGCCTGGAGCCTGAGGGCTGAAGCTTTCTTT. Protein sequence: CAWSLRAEAFF.

DNA of the CDR3: TGTGCCAGCTCAATGGACAGGCAAGAGACCCAGTACTTC. Translated: CASSMDRQETQYF. The chain uses TRBV18 and TRBJ2-5, with TRBD1 matching over 7 bases. This CDR3 contains 13 residues. Losses at the gene ends were 5 bases for V and 2 bases for J; bases not matched to a gene: 2. The germline CDR1 and CDR2 sequences are KGHSH and LQKENI.

The CDR3 DNA follows: TGTGCCAGCAGTCCGTCACAGGGGACTCAGCCCCAGCATTTT. Translated, it gives CASSPSQGTQPQHF. The rearrangement joins TRBV28 to TRBJ1-5, with 7 bases identical to TRBD1. The length of the CDR3 is 14 residues. From germline, CDR1 is MDHEN and CDR2 SYDVKM. The trim removed 5 bases at V and 6 bases at J, leaving 7 bases unmatched.

V is TRBV6-5 and J is TRBJ1-2, with 7 nucleotides matching TRBD1. In germline, CDR1 is MNHEY, CDR2 SVGAGI. V dropped 6 bases and J dropped 7; count of bases not matched to a gene: 14. The CDR3 runs 15 residues. CDR3 sequence: CASRNVGGPFGGYTF. The CDR3 nucleotides read TGTGCCAGCAGAAACGTAGGGGGCCCCTTTGGTGGCTACACCTTC.

The rearrangement uses TRBV27 and TRBJ2-5; D possibly corresponds to TRBD2 (6 bases). The DNA matches TRBJ2-7 better at its end, which makes the J call doubtful. The CDR3 covers 15 residues. The V gene's germline CDR1 is MNHEY and CDR2 SMNVEV (reference sequence). The CDR3 region is CASSQIAESSYEQYF. The CDR3 nucleotides read TGTGCCAGCAGCCAGATAGCGGAGAGCTCCTACGAGCAGTACTTC.